One and the same sample provided the 14 T cell receptor beta chains below, sequenced in a study of shared clonotypes between healthy human individuals. Produced via immunoSEQ multiplex PCR; TCRdb's table is partial and in-frame only. The sample lists about 820,000 clones, about 91% occurring once. Naive CD8 cells comprised CD45RO-negative, CCR7-positively selected cells, excluding terminally differentiated effector memory CD45RA+ cells. Sequences were obtained from naive CD8+ T cells sorted from blood. These TCRs come from a man aged 25 to 45 in good health.

V gene TRBV27 combines with J gene TRBJ2-1, with 13 bases fitting TRBD2. Germline V gene data show CDR1 as MNHEY and CDR2 as SMNVEV (reference sequence). J was trimmed by 7 bases and V by 0 bases; bases with no gene match: 9. The CDR3 extends over 18 amino acids. CDR3 sequence: CASSLSQPGTSGKNEQFF. The CDR3 region has the DNA TGTGCCAGCAGTTTATCTCAACCCGGGACTAGCGGGAAAAATGAGCAGTTCTTC.

V and J are TRBV7-2 and TRBJ2-7; D is undetermined. Trimming cost V 3 bases and J 0 bases, with 6 bases left between them. CDR1 SGHTA and CDR2 FQGNSA come from the germline V gene. The CDR3 is 13 residues long. The CDR3 DNA reads as TGTGCCAGCAGCTTTGCAGCCTCCTACGAGCAGTACTTC. It is translated as CASSFAASYEQYF.

V usage is TRBV4-1 and J usage is TRBJ1-1; TRBD1 agrees at 7 bases. Germline V gene lookup returns CDR1 MGHRA and CDR2 YSYEKL. The CDR3 length is 14 residues. J lost 3 bases, V lost 4 bases, and 5 bases had no gene match. This CDR3 is CASSPDRMDTEAFF. As DNA, the CDR3 is TGCGCCAGCAGCCCGGACAGGATGGACACTGAAGCTTTCTTT.

J is TRBJ1-4 and V is TRBV4-1; D gene ambiguous. Trimming removed 1 base from V and 7 bases from J, with 10 bases in between. The CDR3 contains 14 residues. Germline values: CDR1 MGHRA, CDR2 YSYEKL. In DNA form, the CDR3 reads TGCGCCAGCAGCCAAGTGCCACCCAGTGAAAAACTGTTTTTT. Its protein is CASSQVPPSEKLFF.

V gene TRBV5-6 combines with J gene TRBJ2-1; either TRBD1 or TRBD2 may fit D (6 bases each). V was shortened by 3 bases and J by 0 bases, with 10 bases between the two germline ends. Germline-derived CDR1 and CDR2 are SGHDT and YYEEEE. CDR3 length equals 15 residues. CDR3 DNA sequence: TGTGCCAGCAGCTCCGGGGGCGGCTCCTACAATGAGCAGTTCTTC. It yields the protein CASSSGGGSYNEQFF.

The chain links TRBV7-6 to TRBJ1-3, with D maybe TRBD1 (5 bases). Trimming removed 5 bases from V and 0 bases from J, with 17 bases in between. There are 17 residues in the CDR3. The germline CDR1 and CDR2 sequences are SGHVS and FNYEAQ. The CDR3: CASSPTAGTNSGNTIYF. The CDR3 DNA reads as TGTGCCAGCAGCCCGACCGCAGGGACGAACTCTGGAAACACCATATATTTT.

V and J are TRBV29-1 and TRBJ1-4, with D possibly matching TRBD1 (5 bases). The CDR3 contains 14 residues. V lost 0 bases and J lost 5, with 10 bases in between. In germline, CDR1 is SQVTM, CDR2 ANQGSEA. CDR3 DNA: TGCAGCGTTGAAGATGCCGGGGGGAATGAAAAACTGTTTTTT. This sequence encodes CSVEDAGGNEKLFF.

J is TRBJ1-1 and V is TRBV5-1; D gene unclear. The V end was cut by 0 bases, the J end by 6 bases, with 9 bases between. In germline, CDR1 is SGHRS, CDR2 YFSETQ. CDR3 size: 13 residues. The CDR3 coding sequence is TGCGCCAGCAGCTTGGGCCTCGCCGCTGAAGCTTTCTTT. Protein sequence: CASSLGLAAEAFF.

The gene calls are TRBV25-1 and TRBJ2-7, with 8 bases that match TRBD1. The CDR3 is made up of 12 amino acids. Germline loops: CDR1 MGHDK, CDR2 SYGVNS. The ends lost 8 bases at V and 1 base at J; junction bases unmatched: 1. The CDR3 region has the DNA TGTGCCAGCGGACAGGGTTCCTACGAGCAGTACTTC. It encodes CASGQGSYEQYF.

CDR3 nucleotides: TGTGCCAGCAGAGGACCGAAAGAAGCTTTCTTT. Residues: CASRGPKEAFF. J is TRBJ1-1 and V is TRBV27; no firm D call. Germline CDR1 and CDR2: MNHEY and SMNVEV (reference sequence). V gave up 6 bases and J gave up 8 bases, with 10 bases separating them. The CDR3 runs 11 residues.

This chain links TRBV28 with TRBJ1-1; no definite D call. Germline loops: CDR1 MDHEN, CDR2 SYDVKM. This CDR3 has 15 amino acids. V was cut by 3 bases and J by 5 bases, with 16 bases left in between. CDR3 bases: TGTGCCAGCAGTTTTCGTCGATCCCGAATTACTGAAGCTTTCTTT. Amino acid sequence: CASSFRRSRITEAFF.

CDR3: CASSLNPPGRHEQYF. DNA for the CDR3: TGTGCCAGCAGCCTAAACCCCCCAGGGAGGCACGAGCAGTACTTC. V and J are TRBV27 and TRBJ2-7, with D maybe TRBD2 (6 bases). V dropped 6 bases and J dropped 5 bases, with 20 bases sitting between them. From germline, CDR1 is MNHEY and CDR2 SMNVEV (reference sequence). The CDR3 is 15 amino acids.

V and J are TRBV2 and TRBJ2-1; TRBD2 aligns across 10 bases. The CDR3 consists of 15 residues. Germline V gene sequence: CDR1 SNHLY, CDR2 FYNNEI. Unmatched junction bases numbered 3, after V lost 3 bases and J lost 4 bases. The CDR3 DNA is TGTGCCAGCAGTGAGGGACTAGCGTTTTACAATGAGCAGTTCTTC. It specifies CASSEGLAFYNEQFF.

The rearrangement links TRBV7-3 to TRBJ2-7; TRBD2 matches at 13 bases. Trimming removed 2 bases from V and 5 bases from J; junction bases left unmatched: 3. Looked up from germline, CDR1 is SGHTA and CDR2 is FQGTGA. The CDR3 totals 15 residues. The CDR3 sequence is CASSLSGTSGNEQYF. CDR3 nucleotides: TGTGCCAGCAGCTTATCGGGGACTAGCGGGAACGAGCAGTACTTC.